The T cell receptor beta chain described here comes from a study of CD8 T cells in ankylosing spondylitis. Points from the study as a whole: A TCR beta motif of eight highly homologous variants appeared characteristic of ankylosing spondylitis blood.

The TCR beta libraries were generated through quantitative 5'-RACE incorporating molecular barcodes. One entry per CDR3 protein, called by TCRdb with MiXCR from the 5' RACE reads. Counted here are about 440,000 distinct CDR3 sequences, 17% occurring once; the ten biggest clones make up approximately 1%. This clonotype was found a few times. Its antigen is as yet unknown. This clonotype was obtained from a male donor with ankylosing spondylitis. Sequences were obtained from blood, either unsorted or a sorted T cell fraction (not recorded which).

The CDR3 reads CASSYFHEQYF. CDR3 nucleotides: TGTGCCAGCAGTTACTTCCACGAGCAGTACTTC. V gene TRBV6-2 or TRBV6-3 combines with J gene TRBJ2-7; D gene ambiguous. CDR3 length: 11 residues. Germline V gene data show CDR1 as MNHEY and CDR2 as SVGEGT. Trimming took 1 base from V and 5 from J, leaving 3 bases between them.